This T cell receptor (beta chain) was identified during a study of T-cell memory formation after mild COVID-19. Study-wide results and limits: A subset of responding clones appeared in pre-infection memory, suggesting cross-reactive memory joined.

The CDR3 extends over 14 amino acids. The junction had 5 bases not matched to a gene; V was cut back by 4 bases and J by 7 bases. In this sample, this clonotype turned up a few times. Its target is not known. Constant-segment-primed 5'RACE gave TCR alpha and TCR beta cDNA libraries with sample barcodes and UMIs. TCRdb re-called the 5' RACE reads through MiXCR, storing one row per CDR3 protein. The sample includes approximately 560,000 distinct CDR3 sequences, around 15% of them seen just once. The chain carries TRBV12-3 or TRBV12-4 and TRBJ1-5; 9 nucleotides match TRBD1. The material sequenced was PBMCs or a T cell subset sorted from them (not recorded which). The TCR comes from an adult woman who had mild COVID-19 (a few samples of this study predate the infection). Cell type and time point are not known. The CDR3 loop reads CASSSPDRGQPQHF. The CDR3 nucleotides are TGTGCCAGCAGTTCCCCGGACAGGGGCCAGCCCCAGCATTTT.